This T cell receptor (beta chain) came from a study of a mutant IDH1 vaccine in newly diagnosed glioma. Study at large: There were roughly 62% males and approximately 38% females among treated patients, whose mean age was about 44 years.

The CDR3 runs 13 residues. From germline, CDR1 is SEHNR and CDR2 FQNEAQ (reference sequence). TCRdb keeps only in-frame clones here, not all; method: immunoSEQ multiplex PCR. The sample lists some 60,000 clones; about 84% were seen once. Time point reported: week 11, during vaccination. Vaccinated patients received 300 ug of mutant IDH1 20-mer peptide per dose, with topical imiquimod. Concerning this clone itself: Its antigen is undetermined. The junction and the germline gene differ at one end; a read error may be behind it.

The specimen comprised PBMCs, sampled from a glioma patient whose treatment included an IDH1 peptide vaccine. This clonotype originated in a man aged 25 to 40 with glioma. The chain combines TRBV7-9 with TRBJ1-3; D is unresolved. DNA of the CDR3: TGTGCCGGCAGCTACGCAATAGGAAACACCATATATTTT. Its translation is CAGSYAIGNTIYF.